Listed below are T cell receptor beta chains from one sample, sequenced in a study of T cell repertoires in cytomegalovirus infection. MiXCR, run by TCRdb on the reads, gives a single entry per CDR3 protein. This table has about 490,000 distinct CDR3 sequences, around 10% appearing once. Material for sequencing was PBMCs. All receptors come from a human donor in good health (CMV status not recorded). Some clones in this sample may be carry-over from other donors' samples. Each CDR3 is given with its conserved first and last residue. The D gene is left open where the match is weak. The size of a clone is reported for some rows only, either as once, few or many, or as a class for expanded clones.

CDR3 DNA	CDR3 protein	clone size	V gene	J gene	D gene
TGTGCCAGCAGCTCGACAACAGGGGGAACTGAAGCTTTCTTT	CASSSTTGGTEAFF	many	TRBV7-2	TRBJ1-1	TRBD1
TGCAGTGCTAGAGATATGAAGGGACAGCCAGGCAATCAGCCCCAGCATTTT	CSARDMKGQPGNQPQHF	many	TRBV20-1	TRBJ1-5	TRBD1
TGTGCCAGCAGCTCATCCGGGACAGGGGGCTATCAGCCCCAGCATTTT	CASSSSGTGGYQPQHF	many	TRBV7-9	TRBJ1-5	TRBD1
TGTGCCAGTCGGGGGACAAAAGGTTCCTACGAGCAGTACTTC	CASRGTKGSYEQYF	few	TRBV5-6	TRBJ2-7	.
TGCAGTGCTAGCCCCCTGCCGGGGGGAGGAGAGACCCAGTACTTC	CSASPLPGGGETQYF	few	TRBV20-1	TRBJ2-5	TRBD2
TGTGCCAGCAAGGCCAGGGCTGGGGCCAACGTCCTGACTTTC	CASKARAGANVLTF	many	TRBV28	TRBJ2-6	.
TGTGCCAGGAGCTTGGCCACTTACAATGAGCAGTTCTTC	CARSLATYNEQFF	.	TRBV5-4	TRBJ2-1	.
TGCAGTGCTCCGGGGGCGGTAGCGGGGTGGAGGGGGTCCTACAATGAGCAGTTCTTC	CSAPGAVAGWRGSYNEQFF	many	TRBV20-1	TRBJ2-1	TRBD2
TGTGCCAGCAGCTTAGGGACAGGGTTTCTCCTTGGAGCCTCCACACTCTTC	CASSLGTGFLLGASTLF	many	TRBV7-8	TRBJ2-7	TRBD1
TGTGCCAGCAGCCAAGCAATGGCGGGTTCCTACAATGAGCAGTTCTTC	CASSQAMAGSYNEQFF	many	TRBV4-2	TRBJ2-1	.
TGTGCCAGCAGCCCCAGGCCTGGAGCCAAAAACATTCAGTACTTC	CASSPRPGAKNIQYF	many	TRBV7-9	TRBJ2-4	.
TGCAGCGTTGAGGGGCGTTTCACAGATACGCAGTATTTT	CSVEGRFTDTQYF	few	TRBV29-1	TRBJ2-3	.
TGTGCCAGCAGCCCCGCTGGACTAGCGGAAGAGACCCAGTACTTC	CASSPAGLAEETQYF	.	TRBV5-4	TRBJ2-5	TRBD2
TGCAGTGCTAGAGTACGGGATGAAAAACTGTTTTTT	CSARVRDEKLFF	few	TRBV20-1	TRBJ1-4	.
TGTGCCAGCAGCCGCCGGTCCGGGACAGGGGACACAGATACGCAGTATTTT	CASSRRSGTGDTDTQYF	many	TRBV11-2	TRBJ2-3	TRBD1
TGTGCCAGCAGTTCCAAGTTGAGTAATAGCAATCAGCCCCAGCATTTT	CASSSKLSNSNQPQHF	few	TRBV3-1	TRBJ1-5	.
TGTGCCAGCAGCTCCGGACTAGCGGGAGGGACTACGCTCACAGATACGCAGTATTTT	CASSSGLAGGTTLTDTQYF	many	TRBV5-4	TRBJ2-3	TRBD2
TGTGCCAGCAGTGCCTTACAATCGCGCACAGATACGCAGTATTTT	CASSALQSRTDTQYF	many	TRBV2	TRBJ2-3	.
TGCAGTGCCAGAACCAGCGGGACAGCGGCGGCAGATACGCAGTATTTT	CSARTSGTAAADTQYF	.	TRBV20-1	TRBJ2-3	.
TGTGCCAGCAGCTTAGATCTGAATCTCCTCGGCTACAATGAGCAGTTCTTC	CASSLDLNLLGYNEQFF	many	TRBV7-9	TRBJ2-1	.
TGCGCCAGCAGCCAAGAGAAGGTTCGGGCTAGCGGTACCACAGATACGCAGTATTTT	CASSQEKVRASGTTDTQYF	many	TRBV4-1	TRBJ2-3	TRBD2
TGTGCCACGAAACGCCGGGACAGGGACCCGACAATGGGAGAGACCCAGTACTTC	CATKRRDRDPTMGETQYF	few	TRBV24-1	TRBJ2-5	TRBD1
TGCAGCGTTGACGGTGGGGCCAACGTCCTGACTTTC	CSVDGGANVLTF	.	TRBV29-1	TRBJ2-6	.
TGTGCCAGCAGCTTCGGACGGAATGAAGCTTTCTTT	CASSFGRNEAFF	many	TRBV7-2	TRBJ1-1	.
TGCAGCGCCGGGACTAGCTCCTACAATGAGCAGTTCTTC	CSAGTSSYNEQFF	few	TRBV29-1	TRBJ2-1	TRBD2
TGTGCCAGCAGTGAACAGGGAAACGTACGGGAGACCCAGTACTTC	CASSEQGNVRETQYF	few	TRBV2	TRBJ2-5	.
TGTGCCAGCAGCTTACGGGGCGGGCAAGCTTTCTTT	CASSLRGGQAFF	many	TRBV11-2	TRBJ1-1	.
TGTGCCAGCAGCTTAGCTGGGATGGATACGCAGTATTTT	CASSLAGMDTQYF	many	TRBV7-2	TRBJ2-3	.
TGTGCCACTAAGTTTAATAGGGAGGAGACCCAGTACTTC	CATKFNREETQYF	many	TRBV10-3	TRBJ2-5	.
TGTGCCAGCAGCTTCGCCGGGACGACGGGTAGGAGCAATCAGCCCCAGCATTTT	CASSFAGTTGRSNQPQHF	many	TRBV7-9	TRBJ1-5	.
TGTGCCAGCAGTGAATCGTCTCGAGTATGGTCAATTTCCTACGAGCAGTACTTC	CASSESSRVWSISYEQYF	many	TRBV6-1	TRBJ2-7	.
TGTGCCAGCAGTTTGAGCTTGGACGCTTACGAGCAGTACTTC	CASSLSLDAYEQYF	few	TRBV27	TRBJ2-7	.
TGCGCCAGCAGCCCACGGGGCAGGGGCTACACAGATACGCAGTATTTT	CASSPRGRGYTDTQYF	.	TRBV5-1	TRBJ2-3	.
TGTGCCAGCGGTCAGTCCATTGGGGGTTCACCCCTCCACTTT	CASGQSIGGSPLHF	.	TRBV28	TRBJ1-6	.
TGTGCCAGCACGAAGGGCCAGGGGGCTGAAGCTTTCTTT	CASTKGQGAEAFF	many	TRBV6-1	TRBJ1-1	TRBD1
TGTGCCAGCAGCCAGGAGGGATTCACTGAAGCTTTCTTT	CASSQEGFTEAFF	.	TRBV4-2	TRBJ1-1	.
TGTGCCAGTAGGACCGGGACAGGGGGCGAAAAACTGTTTTTT	CASRTGTGGEKLFF	many	TRBV19	TRBJ1-4	TRBD1
TGTGCCAGCAGTTTTCCCCCGGGACAGGATATACAAGAGACCCAGTACTTC	CASSFPPGQDIQETQYF	many	TRBV28	TRBJ2-5	TRBD1
TGTGCCAGTAGTATGGGTCTGGCGGAGCAGTTCTTC	CASSMGLAEQFF	.	TRBV19	TRBJ2-1	.
TGTGCCAGCAGCCAAGCTAACGAATCCCCTCAAGAGACCCAGTACTTC	CASSQANESPQETQYF	many	TRBV4-2	TRBJ2-5	.
TGCGCCAGCAGCCAAGTGGCCCGGGACAGTAGGAACTATGGCTACACCTTC	CASSQVARDSRNYGYTF	many	TRBV4-1	TRBJ1-2	TRBD1
TGCAGTGCTAGAGGGGGTAGCGGGGGGAAAGAGACCCAGTACTTC	CSARGGSGGKETQYF	few	TRBV20-1	TRBJ2-5	TRBD2